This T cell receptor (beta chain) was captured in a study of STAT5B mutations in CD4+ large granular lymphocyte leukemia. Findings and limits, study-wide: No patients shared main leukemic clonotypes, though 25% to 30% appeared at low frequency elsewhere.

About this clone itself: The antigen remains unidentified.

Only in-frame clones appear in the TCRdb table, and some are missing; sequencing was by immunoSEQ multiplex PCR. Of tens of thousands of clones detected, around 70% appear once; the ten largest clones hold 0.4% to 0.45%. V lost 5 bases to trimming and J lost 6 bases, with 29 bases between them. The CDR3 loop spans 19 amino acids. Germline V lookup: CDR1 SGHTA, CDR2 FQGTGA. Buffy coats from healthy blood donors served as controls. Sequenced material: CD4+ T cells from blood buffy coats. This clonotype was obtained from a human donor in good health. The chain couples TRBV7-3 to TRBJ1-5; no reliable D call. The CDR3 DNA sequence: TGTGCCAGCAGCCCACGTTTTGATAGGGAGAGAGGCTTTCGTCAGCCCCAGCATTTT. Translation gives CASSPRFDRERGFRQPQHF.